The clone carrying this T cell receptor (beta chain) was seen many times. The sample originates from a study of neurological immune-mediated disorders. Germline CDR1 SEHNR, CDR2 FQNEAQ (reference sequence). There are 12 residues in the CDR3. V was cut by 2 bases and J by 5 bases, with 7 bases left in between. In TCRdb, the 5' RACE reads were re-called with MiXCR into one record per CDR3 protein. The repertoire holds tens of thousands of distinct CDR3 sequences, with roughly 13% as singletons. Sample: PBMCs. The origin of this receptor is a female donor in good health. This chain connects TRBV7-9 to TRBJ2-7; D uncertain. The CDR3 sequence: CASSLKENEQYF. CDR3 bases: TGTGCCAGCAGCTTAAAGGAGAACGAGCAGTACTTC.